Listed here are 28 T cell receptor beta chains from one sample, sequenced in a study of T cells in Graves' hyperthyroidism and ophthalmopathy. RNA transcripts served as the template for amplifying TCR beta CDR3 regions. First-round RT-PCR targeting the TCR CDR3 was performed with the HTBI primer set. TCRdb re-analysed the multiplex PCR reads in MiXCR, keeping a single row per CDR3 protein. The data show about 360,000 distinct CDR3 sequences, with around a sixth seen just once and about a quarter held by the top ten. The sequenced sample consisted of blood. Source of these receptors: a woman younger than 35 with Graves' hyperthyroidism that later progressed to Graves' ophthalmopathy.

This clonotype was detected ten times or more. This chain links TRBV7-9 with TRBJ2-7; the D is unclear. The CDR3 consists of 12 residues. Germline CDR1 is SEHNR and CDR2 is FQNEAQ (reference sequence). The germline V and J ends were trimmed by 6 bases and 2 bases, with 8 bases remaining between them. The CDR3 loop reads CASSFGAYEQYF. The DNA for the CDR3 is TGTGCCAGCAGTTTTGGGGCCTACGAGCAGTACTTC.

The genes are TRBV9 and TRBJ2-1, with D perhaps matching TRBD2 (5 bases). The CDR3 runs to 16 residues. Trimming took 0 bases from V and 3 from J, leaving 13 bases between them. Germline-derived CDR1 and CDR2 are SGDLS and YYNGEE. CDR3: CASSVDDGGFYNEQFF. The CDR3 coding sequence is TGTGCCAGCAGCGTAGATGACGGCGGGTTCTACAATGAGCAGTTCTTC.

The chain combines TRBV19 with TRBJ2-3, with 7 bases identical to TRBD1. The CDR3 runs to 14 residues. The germline V gene encodes CDR1 LNHDA and CDR2 SQIVND (reference sequence). Losses at the gene ends were 8 bases for V and 2 bases for J; bases not matched to a gene: 7. The CDR3 DNA follows: TGTGCCAGTGGAAGGACAGGCTTCACAGATACGCAGTATTTT. Its protein product is CASGRTGFTDTQYF.

This clonotype was detected ten times or more. The rearrangement links TRBV12-3 or TRBV12-4 to TRBJ2-1; TRBD2 aligns across 8 bases. The CDR3 sequence is 17 residues long. Trimming at V came to 6 bases and at J to 0 bases, leaving 10 bases not matched to a gene. The CDR3 DNA follows: TGTGCCAGCAGAACAACCGTAGCGGGGAACTCCTACAATGAGCAGTTCTTC. Its translation: CASRTTVAGNSYNEQFF.

This clonotype was counted many times. The gene calls are TRBV20-1 and TRBJ2-5; the D gene is possibly TRBD2 (5 bases). The germline V gene encodes CDR1 DFQATT and CDR2 SNEGSKA (reference sequence). The CDR3 covers 16 residues. Trimming removed 3 bases at V and 4 bases at J, with 21 bases between. CDR3 DNA: TGCAGTGCTAGGGTCGGCCTGGCTAGCTGGCGAGAGACCCAGTACTTC. It translates to CSARVGLASWRETQYF.

The sample holds many counts of this clonotype. This chain connects TRBV5-1 to TRBJ2-2; weak D call: TRBD1 (5 bases). The CDR3 is made up of 15 amino acids. Germline assignment: CDR1 SGHRS and CDR2 YFSETQ. V gave up 0 bases and J gave up 5 bases, with 11 bases separating them. CDR3 DNA sequence: TGCGCCAGCAGCTTGGAGACAGATTTGACCGGGGAGCTGTTTTTT. Amino acids: CASSLETDLTGELFF.

There are many counts of this clonotype. The CDR3, as DNA: TGTGCCAGCTCACCACTCTCCGACTTAGAGACCCAGTACTTC. Translation gives CASSPLSDLETQYF. The chain has TRBV18 and TRBJ2-5; D not resolved. The length of the CDR3 is 14 residues. Between the trimmed V and J ends, which lost 1 base and 4 bases, there was a span of 10 bases. Germline V lookup: CDR1 KGHSH, CDR2 LQKENI.

This clonotype appeared a few times. The gene calls are TRBV29-1 and TRBJ2-1; the D is unclear. Germline V gives CDR1 SQVTM, CDR2 ANQGSEA. V gave up 3 bases and J gave up 6 bases, with 9 bases separating them. CDR3 length equals 12 residues. CDR3 bases: TGCAGCGTTGACGACTTTCCCAATGAGCAGTTCTTC. This translates into CSVDDFPNEQFF.

This clonotype occurred a few times. The rearrangement uses TRBV20-1 and TRBJ2-1; 8 nucleotides match TRBD2. CDR3 length equals 14 residues. The ends lost 5 bases at V and 2 bases at J; junction bases unmatched: 5. Germline CDR1 reads DFQATT; CDR2 reads SNEGSKA (reference sequence). This chain's CDR3 is CSAYKAGAYNEQFF. The CDR3 DNA is TGCAGTGCTTATAAAGCGGGAGCCTACAATGAGCAGTTCTTC.

This chain uses TRBV5-4 with TRBJ2-2, with 10 bases aligning to TRBD1. This CDR3 is built from 16 residues. The V gene end was trimmed by 1 base and the J gene end by 2 bases; junction bases not matched to a gene: 2. Germline V CDR1 and CDR2: SGHNT, YYREEE (reference sequence). The chain's CDR3 is CASSLRTGGNTGELFF. CDR3 nucleotide sequence: TGTGCCAGCAGCTTGAGGACAGGGGGTAACACCGGGGAGCTGTTTTTT.

This clonotype was counted ten times or more. The chain recombines TRBV20-1 with TRBJ2-7, with 8 bases that match TRBD2. The V and J ends lost 6 bases and 3 bases, in that order; junction bases with no gene match: 7. This CDR3 comprises 13 residues. Germline CDR1 and CDR2: DFQATT and SNEGSKA (reference sequence). The CDR3: CSANSGNLYEQYF. The CDR3 DNA reads as TGCAGTGCCAATAGCGGGAATCTCTACGAGCAGTACTTC.

This clonotype came up once. This chain uses TRBV6-1 with TRBJ2-4, with 7 bases lining up with TRBD1. The CDR3 is 14 residues long. Trimming at V came to 4 bases and at J to 4 bases, leaving 4 bases not matched to a gene. Germline V gives CDR1 MNHNS, CDR2 SASEGT. The CDR3 reads CASSATGVKNIQYF. The CDR3 DNA reads TGTGCCAGCAGTGCTACAGGGGTTAAAAACATTCAGTACTTC.

To note about this clonotype: One base away lies a much larger clone, so this may be a sequencing read error. The CDR3 DNA sequence: TGTGCCAGCAGCTTTCCGGGAACAAATGCCGAGACCCAGTACTTC. It translates to CASSFPGTNAETQYF. This chain uses TRBV7-9 with TRBJ2-5; the D gene is possibly TRBD2 (5 bases). The CDR3 extends over 15 amino acids. Trimming took off 3 bases at V and 5 bases at J, with 16 bases between the two ends. CDR1 and CDR2 (germline): SEHNR, FQNEAQ (reference sequence).

The table lists this clonotype with a few counts. The chain links TRBV6-1 to TRBJ1-1; 7 bases match TRBD1. There are 12 residues in the CDR3. Trimming at V came to 6 bases and at J to 11 bases, leaving 9 bases not matched to a gene. Germline loops: CDR1 MNHNS, CDR2 SASEGT. The DNA for the CDR3 is TGTGCCAGCAGCCGGACAGGACTTATGGCTTTCTTT. This codes for CASSRTGLMAFF.

The rearrangement uses TRBV27 and TRBJ2-3, with D possibly TRBD1 on 6 matching bases. The CDR3 runs 15 residues. V lost 0 bases and J lost 3, with 10 bases in between. Per germline, CDR1 MNHEY and CDR2 SMNVEV (reference sequence). The CDR3, as DNA: TGTGCCAGCAGTTTATCGTCAGGGGAAACAGATACGCAGTATTTT. Encoded protein: CASSLSSGETDTQYF.

This clonotype has ten or more counts. The V and J genes are TRBV20-1 and TRBJ1-2; D may be TRBD1 (6 bases). Germline CDR1 reads DFQATT; CDR2 reads SNEGSKA (reference sequence). The CDR3 sequence is 13 residues long. Trimming cost V 0 bases and J 8 bases, with 13 bases left between them. CDR3 loop: CSARDITGNGYTF. CDR3 DNA sequence: TGCAGTGCTAGAGATATAACAGGGAACGGCTACACCTTC.

This chain uses TRBV27 with TRBJ1-1, with D possibly being TRBD1 (5 bases). The V gene's germline CDR1 is MNHEY and CDR2 SMNVEV (reference sequence). V gave up 2 bases and J gave up 6 bases, with 13 bases separating them. There are 14 residues in the CDR3. The DNA of the CDR3 is TGTGCCAGCAGTTTAGCCGCCAGGGTACCTGAAGCTTTCTTT. It yields the protein CASSLAARVPEAFF.

This clonotype has at least ten counts. The V and J genes are TRBV6-2 or TRBV6-3 and TRBJ2-1, with D maybe TRBD2 (5 bases). V lost 2 bases and J 0 bases, leaving 8 bases between the germline ends. The CDR3 spans 15 residues. Germline V gives CDR1 MNHEY, CDR2 SVGEGT. The DNA for the CDR3 is TGTGCCAGCAGTTACGTGGGAGTCTCCTACAATGAGCAGTTCTTC. Translating it yields CASSYVGVSYNEQFF.

This clonotype was recorded many times. The chain joins TRBV12-3 or TRBV12-4 to TRBJ2-7; TRBD1 agrees at 7 bases. The CDR3 spans 13 residues. V gave up 3 bases and J gave up 5 bases; unmatched junction bases: 4. CDR3 loop: CASSLTGPHEQYF. The CDR3 coding sequence is TGTGCCAGCAGTTTGACAGGGCCCCACGAGCAGTACTTC.

In this sample, this clonotype turned up many times. The rearrangement joins TRBV18 to TRBJ2-2; no definite D call. The V and J ends lost 0 bases and 0 bases respectively, with 11 bases between them. The germline gives CDR1 KGHSH, CDR2 LQKENI. This CDR3 spans 17 amino acids. CDR3 sequence: CASSPPRLQTNTGELFF. Written as DNA, the CDR3 is TGTGCCAGCTCACCACCGCGCCTTCAGACGAACACCGGGGAGCTGTTTTTT.

Only a few counts were recorded for this clonotype. The CDR3 is CASSSPPTGEQFF. CDR3 DNA: TGTGCCAGCAGTTCACCGCCTACAGGTGAGCAGTTCTTC. This chain uses TRBV12-3 or TRBV12-4 with TRBJ2-1, with D possibly TRBD1 on 5 matching bases. V dropped 4 bases and J dropped 9 bases, with 13 bases sitting between them. The CDR3 loop spans 13 amino acids.

The table lists this clonotype with many counts. The V gene is TRBV11-2, the J gene TRBJ2-7, with unresolved D. CDR1 and CDR2 (germline): SGHAT, FQNNGV. This CDR3 spans 14 amino acids. The V gene lost 5 bases and the J gene lost 3 bases, with 14 bases spanning the gap. CDR3 nucleotide sequence: TGTGCCAGCAGCCTGCAGAGCGCCTTCTACGAGCAGTACTTC. Its protein is CASSLQSAFYEQYF.

The sample holds many counts of this clonotype. The chain carries TRBV3-1 and TRBJ2-3; 7 bases are shared with TRBD2. The length of the CDR3 is 15 residues. V shed 1 base and J 3 bases; nucleotides not matched to a gene: 4. Germline V gene sequence: CDR1 LGHDT, CDR2 YNNKEL (reference sequence). The DNA for the CDR3 is TGTGCCAGCAGCCAAGCGGGAGGTGGGACAGATACGCAGTATTTT. Amino acid sequence: CASSQAGGGTDTQYF.

This clonotype was detected a few times. This sequence joins TRBV5-1 and TRBJ2-3; 8 bases map to TRBD2. In germline, CDR1 is SGHRS, CDR2 YFSETQ. The length of the CDR3 is 15 residues. V lost 4 bases to trimming and J lost 11 bases; unmatched junction nucleotides: 15. CDR3 coding DNA: TGCGCCAGCAGCCCGCAATGGGGTAGCGGGAAAAGGCAGTATTTT. It specifies CASSPQWGSGKRQYF.

In this sample, this clonotype turned up many times. The chain employs TRBV2 and TRBJ2-4; 7 bases are a match to TRBD1. The V gene's germline CDR1 is SNHLY and CDR2 FYNNEI. The CDR3 is 13 amino acids. V was pared by 5 bases and J by 7 bases, with 5 bases of the junction left unmatched. The CDR3, as DNA: TGTGCCAGCAGTTTCGACAGGGCGAACATTCAGTACTTC. Translated: CASSFDRANIQYF.

This rearrangement joins TRBV28 to TRBJ2-5; 7 nucleotides agree with TRBD1. This CDR3 is built from 16 residues. Germline assignment: CDR1 MDHEN and CDR2 SYDVKM. V lost 4 bases, J lost 4 bases, and 12 bases stayed unmatched. For the CDR3, the DNA is TGTGCCAGCAGTTGGAAAACAGGGGATTTCGGAGAGACCCAGTACTTC. Protein: CASSWKTGDFGETQYF.

This clonotype was seen many times. V is TRBV28 and J is TRBJ2-7; TRBD1 matches at 10 bases. The CDR3 covers 15 residues. The germline gives CDR1 MDHEN, CDR2 SYDVKM. V lost 5 bases and J lost 3; bases outside the gene matches: 7. The CDR3 is CASSPRTGGDYEQYF. CDR3 nucleotides: TGTGCCAGCAGTCCGAGGACAGGGGGTGACTACGAGCAGTACTTC.

This clonotype appeared a single time. This rearrangement joins TRBV20-1 to TRBJ2-2; D unresolved. The V end lost 3 bases, the J end lost 0 bases, and 14 bases lay between the germline ends. The CDR3 covers 16 residues. CDR1 is DFQATT, CDR2 SNEGSKA, per germline (reference sequence). CDR3 in amino acids: CSASISGSANTGELFF. The CDR3 DNA follows: TGCAGTGCTAGCATATCGGGCTCGGCGAACACCGGGGAGCTGTTTTTT.